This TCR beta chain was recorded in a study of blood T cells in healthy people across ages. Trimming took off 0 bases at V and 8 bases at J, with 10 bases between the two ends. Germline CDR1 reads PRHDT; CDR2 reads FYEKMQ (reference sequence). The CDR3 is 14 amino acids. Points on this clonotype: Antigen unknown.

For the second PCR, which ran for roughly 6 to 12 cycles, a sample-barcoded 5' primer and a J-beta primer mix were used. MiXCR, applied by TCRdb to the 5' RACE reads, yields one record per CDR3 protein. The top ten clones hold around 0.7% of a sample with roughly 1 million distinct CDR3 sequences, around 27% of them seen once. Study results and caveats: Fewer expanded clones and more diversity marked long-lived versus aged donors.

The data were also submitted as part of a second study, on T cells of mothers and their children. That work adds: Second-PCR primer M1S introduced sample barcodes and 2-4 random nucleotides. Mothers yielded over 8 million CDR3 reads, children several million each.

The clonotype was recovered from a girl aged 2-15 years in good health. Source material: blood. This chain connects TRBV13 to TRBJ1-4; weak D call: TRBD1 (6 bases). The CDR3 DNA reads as TGTGCCAGCAGCTTAGGGGGGGCCGGGGAAAAACTGTTTTTT. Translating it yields CASSLGGAGEKLFF.